A selection of T cell receptor beta chains follows, all from one sample in a study of blood T cell repertoires in COVID-19. Here immunoSEQ multiplex PCR was the method, and the copy in TCRdb shows in-frame clones only, minus some. In the table there are about 260,000 clones, 75% to 90% of which are singletons. Material for sequencing was peripheral blood. The receptors shown here come from a woman between 40 and 55 years old who had recovered from COVID-19. CDR3s include the opening cysteine and the closing phenylalanine or tryptophan. The D gene is left open where the match is weak. Clone size is stated in some rows and not others, as once, few, many or a class when expanded.

D gene: TRBD1; clone size: .; J gene: TRBJ2-7; V gene: TRBV5-1; CDR3 DNA: TGCGCCAGCAGCTTGACAGGGGAGGAGCAGTACTTC; CDR3 protein: CASSLTGEEQYF
D gene: TRBD2; clone size: .; J gene: TRBJ2-7; V gene: TRBV7-2; CDR3 DNA: TGTGCCAGCTTTTACTCCGGGGGGGGTCACGAGCAGTACTTC; CDR3 protein: CASFYSGGGHEQYF
D gene: TRBD2; clone size: .; J gene: TRBJ2-3; V gene: TRBV14; CDR3 DNA: TGTGCCAGCAGCCCCCATCGGCGGGGGGTATCAGATACGCAGTATTTT; CDR3 protein: CASSPHRRGVSDTQYF
D gene: TRBD1; clone size: .; J gene: TRBJ1-2; V gene: TRBV5-1; CDR3 DNA: TGCGCCAGCAGCTCCGACAGGGACGGCGGTCGGTCGGGCTACACCTTC; CDR3 protein: CASSSDRDGGRSGYTF
D gene: .; clone size: .; J gene: TRBJ1-1; V gene: TRBV9; CDR3 DNA: TGTGCCAGCAGCGTACCTGAGGGATTGAGCACTGAAGCTTTCTTT; CDR3 protein: CASSVPEGLSTEAFF
D gene: .; clone size: .; J gene: TRBJ2-5; V gene: TRBV4-3; CDR3 DNA: TGCGCCAGCAGCCAATCGCGGGCCGGGGAGACCCAGTACTTC; CDR3 protein: CASSQSRAGETQYF
D gene: TRBD1; clone size: .; J gene: TRBJ1-1; V gene: TRBV12-3/TRBV12-4; CDR3 DNA: TGTGCCAGCAGGAGGACAGGGGGCGCTGAAGCTTTCTTT; CDR3 protein: CASRRTGGAEAFF
D gene: TRBD1; clone size: .; J gene: TRBJ1-2; V gene: TRBV6-5; CDR3 DNA: TGTGCCAGCAGTTATTTGACAGGGTTAGACTATGGCTACACCTTC; CDR3 protein: CASSYLTGLDYGYTF
D gene: .; clone size: once; J gene: TRBJ1-2; V gene: TRBV3-1/TRBV3-2; CDR3 DNA: TGTGCCAGCAGCCGAAAGGGTCCAGGGGCCTCCCTAAACTATGGCTACACCTTC; CDR3 protein: CASSRKGPGASLNYGYTF
D gene: TRBD1; clone size: .; J gene: TRBJ2-3; V gene: TRBV27; CDR3 DNA: TGTGCCAGTTCCCGGGACAGGAGGGGGGATACGCAGTATTTT; CDR3 protein: CASSRDRRGDTQYF
D gene: .; clone size: .; J gene: TRBJ2-7; V gene: TRBV9; CDR3 DNA: TGTGCCAGCAGCGTAGGCGGGGGCACCTACGAGCAGTACTTC; CDR3 protein: CASSVGGGTYEQYF
D gene: TRBD1; clone size: .; J gene: TRBJ1-2; V gene: TRBV5-4; CDR3 DNA: TGTGCCAGCAGCCCGGGACAGGGGGTCGTTAACTATGGCTACACCTTC; CDR3 protein: CASSPGQGVVNYGYTF
D gene: .; clone size: .; J gene: TRBJ1-1; V gene: TRBV11-2; CDR3 DNA: TGTGCCAGCAGCTCCCAGGGGTACACTGAAGCTTTCTTT; CDR3 protein: CASSSQGYTEAFF
D gene: TRBD1; clone size: .; J gene: TRBJ2-7; V gene: TRBV7-2; CDR3 DNA: TGTGCCAGCAGCTCGGACAGGTTCTCCTACGAGCAGTACTTC; CDR3 protein: CASSSDRFSYEQYF
D gene: .; clone size: .; J gene: TRBJ2-2; V gene: TRBV7-2; CDR3 DNA: TGTGCCAGCAGCAAGGACAGACAGAACACCGGGGAGCTGTTTTTT; CDR3 protein: CASSKDRQNTGELFF
D gene: TRBD2; clone size: .; J gene: TRBJ2-3; V gene: TRBV5-1; CDR3 DNA: TGCGCCAGCAGCTTAATAGCGGGGGGCCGTGGCACAGATACGCAGTATTTT; CDR3 protein: CASSLIAGGRGTDTQYF